This T cell receptor beta chain derives from a study of blood T cell repertoires in COVID-19. Measured with immunoSEQ multiplex PCR; TCRdb has only the in-frame clones, and not every one. This repertoire shows approximately 92,000 clones, about 71% found once; its top ten account for 20% to 25%. Germline loops: CDR1 SGHNT, CDR2 YYREEE (reference sequence). The CDR3 sequence is 17 residues long. Trimming cost V 0 bases and J 2 bases; bases outside gene matches: 7. The sequenced sample was peripheral blood. The chain links TRBV5-4 to TRBJ2-1; the match to TRBD2 covers 8 bases. The source of this sequence is a woman aged 55-69 years in a cohort sampled during active or convalescent COVID-19. This CDR3 reads CASSLEPTGGPYNEQFF. Here the CDR3 DNA reads TGTGCCAGCAGCTTGGAGCCTACGGGGGGGCCCTACAATGAGCAGTTCTTC. Variable domain in full (rest from reference TRBV5-4 and TRBJ2-1): ETGVTQSPTHLIKTRGQQVTLRCSSQSGHNTVSWYQQALGQGPQFIFQYYREEENGRGNFPPRFSGLQFPNYSSELNVNALELDDSALYLCASSLEPTGGPYNEQFFGPGTRLTVL.